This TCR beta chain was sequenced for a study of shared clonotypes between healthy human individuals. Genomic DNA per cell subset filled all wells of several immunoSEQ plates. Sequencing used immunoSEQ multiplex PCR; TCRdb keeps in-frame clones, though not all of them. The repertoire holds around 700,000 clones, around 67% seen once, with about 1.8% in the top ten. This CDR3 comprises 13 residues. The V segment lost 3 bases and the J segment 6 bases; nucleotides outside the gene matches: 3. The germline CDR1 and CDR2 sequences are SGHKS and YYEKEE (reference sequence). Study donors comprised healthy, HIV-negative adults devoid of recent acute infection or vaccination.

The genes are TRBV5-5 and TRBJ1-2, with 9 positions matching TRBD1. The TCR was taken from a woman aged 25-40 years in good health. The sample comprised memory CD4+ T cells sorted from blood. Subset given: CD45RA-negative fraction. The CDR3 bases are TGTGCCAGCAGCTCGGACAGGGGACATGGCTACACCTTC. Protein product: CASSSDRGHGYTF.